This entry describes one T cell receptor (beta chain). Profiled with immunoSEQ multiplex PCR; TCRdb holds only in-frame clones, not every one. The data contain 210,000 or so clones, around 84% of them singletons. This CDR3 has 16 residues. This record comes from a study of blood T cell repertoires in COVID-19. As for the study in general: PBMCs, B-cell-depleted T cells, or T cells provided the cDNA or gDNA that made up the material.

Source material: peripheral blood. The sequence was obtained from a human donor in a cohort sampled during active COVID-19. The rearrangement links TRBV21-1 to TRBJ1-5; the listed D gene, TRBD1, was not tested against the DNA. TRBV21-1 is reported as a pseudogene. This chain's CDR3 is CASRDRQGFRNQPQHF. The CDR3 DNA follows: TGTGCCAGCAGGGACAGACAGGGTTTTCGGAATCAGCCCCAGCATTTT.